These 20 T cell receptor beta chains came from one sample sequenced in a study of response to subunit inactivated influenza vaccine. Each CDR3 protein gets one entry after TCRdb re-called the RT-PCR reads with MiXCR. The sample shows roughly 760,000 distinct CDR3 sequences, around 20% of them seen only once. Here the sequenced sample was PBMCs from blood, taken 4 to 6 days after vaccination. The origin of the receptors is a man aged 50 or older who received an inactivated influenza vaccine.

The J gene is TRBJ2-7, the V gene TRBV6-1; no definite D call. The CDR3 sequence is 14 residues long. The V and J ends lost 2 bases and 0 bases respectively, with 8 bases between them. The V gene's germline CDR1 is MNHNS and CDR2 SASEGT. The CDR3 bases are TGTGCCAGCAGTGAAACGGCCGACTCCTACGAGCAGTACTTC. It translates to CASSETADSYEQYF.

The sample holds a few counts of this clonotype. V and J are TRBV9 and TRBJ2-5; TRBD1 matches at 12 bases. The CDR3 has 15 residues. V lost 4 bases and J lost 5; bases outside the gene matches: 6. Per germline, CDR1 SGDLS and CDR2 YYNGEE. CDR3 region: CASSTGTGGRETQYF. In nucleotides, the CDR3 is TGTGCCAGCAGCACCGGGACAGGGGGCCGGGAGACCCAGTACTTC.

This clonotype was found a few times. The rearrangement joins TRBV12-3 or TRBV12-4 to TRBJ2-3, with a tentative D call TRBD2 (6 bases). CDR3 length: 17 residues. V was clipped by 6 bases and J by 6 bases, with 25 bases between them. The CDR3 bases are TGTGCCAGCAGCTCCGGAATGGGACTGGGGGTGTTGGATACGCAGTATTTT. This sequence encodes CASSSGMGLGVLDTQYF.

The V call is TRBV9, the J call TRBJ1-2; 8 bases agree with TRBD1. The junction had 4 bases not matched to a gene; V was cut back by 0 bases and J by 6 bases. The CDR3 sequence is 14 residues long. Germline V gene sequence: CDR1 SGDLS, CDR2 YYNGEE. The CDR3 sequence is CASSVGRTGNGYTF. CDR3 bases: TGTGCCAGCAGCGTAGGGAGGACAGGGAATGGCTACACCTTC.

V gene TRBV7-2 combines with J gene TRBJ2-5, with no clear D. The ends were cut back, 2 bases at V and 1 base at J, with 5 bases in the middle. Germline lookup yields CDR1 SGHTA and CDR2 FQGNSA. The CDR3 is 13 amino acids. CDR3 region: CASSLTIQETQYF. CDR3 coding DNA: TGTGCCAGCAGCTTAACAATCCAAGAGACCCAGTACTTC.

In its sample, this clonotype was seen many times. V and J are TRBV20-1 and TRBJ1-5, with 7 positions matching TRBD1. The CDR3 runs 12 residues. With 6 bases clipped from V and 7 bases from J, the junction kept 6 bases outside the gene matches. CDR1 and CDR2 from the germline V gene are DFQATT and SNEGSKA (reference sequence). The CDR3, as DNA: TGCAGTGCCATCGACAGGGCCCAGCCCCAGCATTTT. It codes for CSAIDRAQPQHF.

This clonotype was picked up many times. The chain employs TRBV20-1 and TRBJ2-5; 8 bases map to TRBD1. Germline trimming cut 4 bases from V and 5 bases from J; bases unmatched to any gene: 3. The length of the CDR3 is 12 residues. CDR1 and CDR2 from the germline V gene are DFQATT and SNEGSKA (reference sequence). The CDR3 DNA reads as TGCAGTGCTAAGGACAGGGTGGAGACCCAGTACTTC. This gives the protein CSAKDRVETQYF.

The chain is built from TRBV7-9 and TRBJ2-5; D possibly corresponds to TRBD1 (6 bases). The CDR3 spans 16 residues. Germline V gene data show CDR1 as SEHNR and CDR2 as FQNEAQ (reference sequence). Trimming took 5 bases from V and 5 from J, leaving 21 bases between them. The CDR3 region has the DNA TGTGCCAGCAGCAATAGTCGGCAGGGGCCTGGGGAGACCCAGTACTTC. It translates to CASSNSRQGPGETQYF.

This clonotype was seen only a few times. The chain combines TRBV20-1 with TRBJ2-3; D is ambiguous. CDR1 and CDR2 from the germline V gene are DFQATT and SNEGSKA (reference sequence). This CDR3 contains 18 residues. Deletions cut 0 bases from V and 0 bases from J, with 19 bases between. The CDR3 sequence is CSARDPKTSTISTDTQYF. The CDR3 DNA is TGCAGTGCTAGAGATCCGAAGACTTCCACCATCAGCACAGATACGCAGTATTTT.

The chain employs TRBV4-2 and TRBJ2-1; 13 nucleotides agree with TRBD2. This CDR3 is 16 amino acids long. Germline V CDR1 and CDR2: LGHNA, YNFKEQ. The V and J ends lost 1 base and 7 bases, in that order; junction bases with no gene match: 4. CDR3 coding DNA: TGTGCCAGCAGCCAAGGGATGGGACTAGCGGGAAATGAGCAGTTCTTC. It yields the protein CASSQGMGLAGNEQFF.

This clonotype was recorded a few times. V and J are TRBV12-3 or TRBV12-4 and TRBJ1-2; perhaps TRBD1 as D (6 bases). V was trimmed by 4 bases and J by 1 base, leaving 13 bases between them. This CDR3 has 15 residues. In nucleotides, the CDR3 is TGTGCCAGCAGTTCTCCGGGACACATTAACTATGGCTACACCTTC. Amino acid sequence: CASSSPGHINYGYTF.

This clonotype was counted many times. V and J are TRBV3-1 and TRBJ2-7; TRBD2 aligns across 12 bases. Per the germline V gene, CDR1 is LGHDT and CDR2 is YNNKEL (reference sequence). Losses at the gene ends were 0 bases for V and 5 bases for J; bases not matched to a gene: 2. The CDR3 has 15 residues. The CDR3 spells CASSQERLAGDEQYF. CDR3 coding DNA: TGTGCCAGCAGCCAAGAGCGACTAGCGGGAGACGAGCAGTACTTC.

This clonotype showed up just a few times. The chain uses TRBV7-9 and TRBJ2-7, with TRBD2 identical over 9 bases. V gave up 4 bases and J gave up 3 bases; unmatched junction bases: 7. The CDR3 has 15 residues. The germline gives CDR1 SEHNR, CDR2 FQNEAQ (reference sequence). The CDR3 nucleotides are TGTGCCAGCAGCTCAACTAGCGGGCTGCGCTACGAGCAGTACTTC. Protein product: CASSSTSGLRYEQYF.

J is TRBJ2-5 and V is TRBV5-1, with 10 bases that match TRBD2. V lost 3 bases, J lost 3 bases, and 5 bases stayed unmatched. CDR3 length: 15 residues. The germline V gene has CDR1 SGHRS and CDR2 YFSETQ. Here the CDR3 reads CASSSLAGGEETQYF. CDR3 sequence (DNA): TGCGCCAGCAGCTCCTTAGCGGGAGGAGAAGAGACCCAGTACTTC. Using reference TRBV5-1 and TRBJ2-5 for the parts outside the CDR3, the full variable domain is KAGVTQTPRYLIKTRGQQVTLSCSPISGHRSVSWYQQTPGQGLQFLFEYFSETQRNKGNFPGRFSGRQFSNSRSEMNVSTLELGDSALYLCASSSLAGGEETQYFGPGTRLLVL.

The chain joins TRBV28 to TRBJ1-2; no definite D call. V shed 8 bases and J shed 7 bases, with 14 bases lying between them. The CDR3 runs 12 residues. Germline CDR1 and CDR2: MDHEN and SYDVKM. The chain's CDR3 is CASGELNCGYTF. In DNA form, the CDR3 reads TGTGCCAGCGGAGAGCTAAATTGTGGCTACACCTTC.

This clonotype appeared a few times. The chain employs TRBV12-3 or TRBV12-4 and TRBJ2-3; D is possibly TRBD2 (6 bases). Trimming took off 9 bases at V and 6 bases at J, with 16 bases between the two ends. This CDR3 has 13 residues. The CDR3, as DNA: TGTGCCAGTTCGCCGGGGACTTGGGATACGCAGTATTTT. Its protein product is CASSPGTWDTQYF.

CDR3 sequence: CASSFRLGTEAFF. The CDR3 bases are TGCGCCAGCAGCTTTCGGTTAGGCACTGAAGCTTTCTTT. The chain links TRBV5-1 to TRBJ1-1, with D uncertain. V was shortened by 2 bases and J by 4 bases, with 9 bases between the two germline ends. This CDR3 has 13 residues. The germline V gene encodes CDR1 SGHRS and CDR2 YFSETQ.

The chain has TRBV6-2 or TRBV6-3 and TRBJ2-5; tentative D call: TRBD2 (5 bases). CDR3 length equals 16 residues. V gave up 6 bases and J gave up 5 bases, with 22 bases separating them. CDR1 MNHEY and CDR2 SVGEGT come from the germline V gene. The CDR3 bases are TGTGCCAGCAGCCGTGGGAGACGGTCCGATGTGGAGACCCAGTACTTC. Protein sequence: CASSRGRRSDVETQYF.

The chain uses TRBV6-1 and TRBJ2-3, with D tentatively TRBD2 (7 bases). From germline, CDR1 is MNHNS and CDR2 SASEGT. V was trimmed by 5 bases and J by 8 bases, leaving 14 bases between them. CDR3 length: 13 amino acids. CDR3 region: CASSTPGGGTQYF. CDR3 DNA sequence: TGTGCCAGCAGTACCCCGGGGGGCGGTACGCAGTATTTT.

The chain joins TRBV7-2 to TRBJ2-7; D is perhaps TRBD1 (7 bases). Looked up from germline, CDR1 is SGHTA and CDR2 is FQGNSA. The length of the CDR3 is 15 residues. V gave up 4 bases and J gave up 3 bases, with 16 bases separating them. Here the CDR3 DNA reads TGTGCCAGCAGCTCCAACAGGGGAGGACTCTACGAGCAGTACTTC. This translates into CASSSNRGGLYEQYF.